This TCR beta chain derives from a study of cytomegalovirus exposure and HLA in healthy donors. The data were produced by immunoSEQ multiplex PCR, yet TCRdb's version contains in-frame clones alone and is incomplete. This sample has approximately 300,000 clones, with 80% to 90% found just once. This clonotype originated in a woman between 18 and 29 years old in good health and CMV-seronegative. Input material: PBMCs.

The CDR3 coding sequence is TGCGCCAGCAGCTTGAGTCCAGGGGACGAAAAACTGTTTTTT. Its protein is CASSLSPGDEKLFF. The gene calls are TRBV5-1 and TRBJ1-4; tentatively, D is TRBD1 (6 bases). V lost 1 base, J lost 8 bases, and 12 bases lay in between. Germline lookup yields CDR1 SGHRS and CDR2 YFSETQ. This CDR3 is 14 amino acids long. The full variable domain, completed using reference TRBV5-1 and TRBJ1-4, is KAGVTQTPRYLIKTRGQQVTLSCSPISGHRSVSWYQQTPGQGLQFLFEYFSETQRNKGNFPGRFSGRQFSNSRSEMNVSTLELGDSALYLCASSLSPGDEKLFFGSGTQLSVL.